These 5 T cell receptor beta chains share one sample of origin, sequenced in a study of T cells in women clearing cervical HPV infection. Sequencing was performed with immunoSEQ multiplex PCR; in TCRdb, only in-frame clones are kept and a portion is missing. The specimen's table records roughly 42,000 clones. The material sequenced was blood buffy coat. The receptors shown here come from a woman aged 18-70 years with a cervical HPV16 infection that either progressed to CIN3+ or cleared (not recorded which).

The CDR3 loop reads CASSQSAGVGNSPLHF. The part of the CDR3 DNA that was read is TGTGCCAGCAGCCAATCCGCCGGGGTGGGGAATTCACCC. J is TRBJ1-6 and V is TRBV7-6; the D is unclear. From the germline J gene comes the end of the CDR3, since the read stops 3 residues before it. This CDR3 has 16 amino acids. Trimming took off 5 bases at V and 7 bases at J, with 18 bases between the two ends. Looked up from germline, CDR1 is SGHVS and CDR2 is FNYEAQ.

About this clone itself: The read finishes 3 residues shy of the CDR3 end, and the germline J gene is used to complete it. J is TRBJ1-1 and V is TRBV2, with TRBD1 matching 7 bases. Germline values: CDR1 SNHLY, CDR2 FYNNEI. V shed 1 base and J 6 bases; nucleotides not matched to a gene: 8. CDR3 length equals 15 residues. CDR3 in amino acids: CASSEGQGLYPEAFF. The CDR3 bases that were read are TGTGCCAGCAGTGAAGGACAGGGACTTTACCCTGAA.

CDR3 amino acids: CASRFQGASTDTQYF. CDR3 DNA, as far as it was read: TGCGCCAGCAGATTCCAGGGGGCCAGCACAGATACG. V usage is TRBV5-1 and J usage is TRBJ2-3, with 8 bases matching TRBD1. The read ends 3 residues before the CDR3 terminus; that terminus is restored from the germline J gene. The junction had 5 bases not matched to a gene; V was cut back by 5 bases and J by 0 bases. This CDR3 region has 15 residues. The V gene's germline CDR1 is SGHRS and CDR2 YFSETQ. Full variable domain (remainder filled in from reference TRBV5-1 and TRBJ2-3): KAGVTQTPRYLIKTRGQQVTLSCSPISGHRSVSWYQQTPGQGLQFLFEYFSETQRNKGNFPGRFSGRQFSNSRSEMNVSTLELGDSALYLCASRFQGASTDTQYFGPGTRLTVL.

Of note for this clone: With the read ending 3 residues before the CDR3 end, the germline J gene is used to fill in that end. The rearrangement links TRBV5-6 to TRBJ1-2; 9 positions agree with TRBD1. With 0 bases clipped from V and 7 bases from J, the junction kept 7 bases outside the gene matches. The length of the CDR3 is 15 residues. CDR1 is SGHDT and CDR2 is YYEEEE in the germline V gene. The part of the CDR3 DNA that was read is TGTGCCAGCAGCTTGGCGCGGGACAGGGAGGGTGGC. Amino acids: CASSLARDREGG. The whole CDR3 region reads CASSLARDREGGYTF.

The CDR3 bases that were read are TGTGCCAGCACCCTCGGGTGGGATGGC. This encodes CASTLGWDG. The full CDR3 reads CASTLGWDGYTF. The rearrangement joins TRBV7-9 to TRBJ1-2; no reliable D call. Sequencing ends 3 residues short of the CDR3 end; the germline J gene provides the rest. Trimming shortened V by 7 bases and J by 6 bases, and 12 bases separated the two germline ends. Germline CDR1 is SEHNR and CDR2 is FQNEAQ (reference sequence). The CDR3 contains 12 residues.